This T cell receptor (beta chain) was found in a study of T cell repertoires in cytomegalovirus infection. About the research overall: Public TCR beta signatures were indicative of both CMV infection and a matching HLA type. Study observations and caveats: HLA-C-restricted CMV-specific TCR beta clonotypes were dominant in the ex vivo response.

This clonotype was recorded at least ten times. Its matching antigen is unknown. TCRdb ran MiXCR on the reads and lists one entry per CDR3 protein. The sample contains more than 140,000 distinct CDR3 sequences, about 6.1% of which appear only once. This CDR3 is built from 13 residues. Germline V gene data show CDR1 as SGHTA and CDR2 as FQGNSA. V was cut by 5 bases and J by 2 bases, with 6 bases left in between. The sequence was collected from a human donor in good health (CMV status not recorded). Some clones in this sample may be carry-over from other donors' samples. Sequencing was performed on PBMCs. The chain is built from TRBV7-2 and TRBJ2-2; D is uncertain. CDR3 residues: CASSTRNTGELFF. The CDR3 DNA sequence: TGTGCCAGCAGCACTCGTAACACCGGGGAGCTGTTTTTT.